The 4 T cell receptor beta chains listed next were all sequenced from one sample in a study of blood T cells in healthy people across ages. Combining a sample-barcoded 5' primer with a J-beta primer mix, a second PCR ran for roughly 6 to 11 cycles. TCRdb re-called the 5' RACE reads with MiXCR, one entry per CDR3 protein. The sample yields around 850,000 distinct CDR3 sequences, roughly 35% seen once. Sample: blood. Receptor source: a man between 18 and 29 years old in good health.

Comment on this clonotype: A junction end diverges from the germline sequence, so it may reflect a read error. The J gene is TRBJ1-5, the V gene TRBV25-1; D gene unclear. The CDR3 covers 13 residues. Germline lookup yields CDR1 MGHDK and CDR2 SYGVNS. As DNA, the CDR3 is TGTGCCAGAGGCGCCTATAGCAATCAGCCCCGGCATTTT. This gives the protein CARGAYSNQPRHF.

CDR3 amino acids: CSAKNSEQFF. The CDR3 DNA is TGCAGTGCTAAAAACTCGGAGCAGTTCTTC. V and J are TRBV20-1 and TRBJ2-1; no clear D gene. V shed 4 bases and J shed 10 bases, with 8 bases lying between them. Per the germline V gene, CDR1 is DFQATT and CDR2 is SNEGSKA (reference sequence). This CDR3 contains 10 residues.

This clonotype showed up just a few times. V gene TRBV13 combines with J gene TRBJ2-3; D may be TRBD1 (6 bases). CDR3 length: 16 amino acids. CDR1 and CDR2 (germline): PRHDT, FYEKMQ (reference sequence). Between the trimmed V and J ends, which lost 6 bases and 2 bases, there was a span of 18 bases. In DNA, the CDR3 is TGTGCCAGCAGTTCTAGGGTCCGGGACAACACAGATACGCAGTATTTT. It specifies CASSSRVRDNTDTQYF.

The V call is TRBV5-1, the J call TRBJ2-5; the D gene is possibly TRBD2 (5 bases). The CDR3 length is 14 residues. Trimming pared 4 bases from V and 1 base from J, leaving 11 bases between. Germline lookup yields CDR1 SGHRS and CDR2 YFSETQ. The CDR3 DNA sequence: TGCGCCAGCAGCGTGGCCGGGGTCCAAGAGACCCAGTACTTC. As protein: CASSVAGVQETQYF.